Below are 7 T cell receptor beta chains sequenced from a single sample in a study of shared clonotypes between healthy human individuals. The repertoire was sequenced with immunoSEQ multiplex PCR; TCRdb's copy has only in-frame clones and lacks some. This table has about 1.5 million clones, roughly 96% appearing once. Source material: naive CD4+ T cells sorted from blood. Subset meaning: CD45RA+ positively selected. These receptors all stem from a man younger than 40 in good health.

This clone was recorded only once. This chain joins TRBV13 and TRBJ2-1; TRBD2 agrees at 10 bases. Germline CDR1 reads PRHDT; CDR2 reads FYEKMQ (reference sequence). The CDR3 runs 17 residues. The V gene end was trimmed by 0 bases and the J gene end by 4 bases; junction bases not matched to a gene: 6. The CDR3 protein is CASSLGFGTSVYNEQFF. The CDR3 DNA reads TGTGCCAGCAGCTTAGGTTTTGGGACTAGCGTATACAATGAGCAGTTCTTC.

The chain links TRBV19 to TRBJ2-1, with D perhaps matching TRBD2 (6 bases). Germline-derived CDR1 and CDR2 are LNHDA and SQIVND (reference sequence). V gave up 8 bases and J gave up 3 bases, with 17 bases separating them. This CDR3 is built from 15 residues. The CDR3 is CASLHHGGHYNEQFF. CDR3 nucleotide sequence: TGTGCCAGTCTCCACCACGGGGGTCACTACAATGAGCAGTTCTTC.

Only a few counts were recorded for this clone. Other nucleotide sequences from this sample produce the same CDR3. The chain combines TRBV5-4 with TRBJ2-3; TRBD2 matches at 9 bases. Unmatched junction bases numbered 6, after V lost 4 bases and J lost 3 bases. Germline V gene sequence: CDR1 SGHNT, CDR2 YYREEE (reference sequence). This CDR3 is 15 amino acids long. The CDR3 DNA reads TGTGCCAGCAGCCTGGGGCTAGCGGGAACAGATACGCAGTATTTT. It translates to CASSLGLAGTDTQYF.

The V and J genes are TRBV5-6 and TRBJ2-1; D is unresolved. From germline, CDR1 is SGHDT and CDR2 YYEEEE. V shed 6 bases and J shed 5 bases, with 12 bases lying between them. The CDR3 has 13 amino acids. CDR3 nucleotide sequence: TGTGCCAGCATCCCTCCTCGAAACAATGAGCAGTTCTTC. It specifies CASIPPRNNEQFF.

The rearrangement uses TRBV19 and TRBJ2-3, with 9 positions matching TRBD1. Germline lookup yields CDR1 LNHDA and CDR2 SQIVND (reference sequence). This CDR3 comprises 14 residues. J gave up 6 bases and V 3 bases, and 4 bases lay outside the gene matches. DNA for the CDR3: TGTGCCAGTAGTATGGACAGGGGATCGGATACGCAGTATTTT. Its translation: CASSMDRGSDTQYF. Together with reference TRBV19 and TRBJ2-3, the CDR3 gives the full variable domain: DGGITQSPKYLFRKEGQNVTLSCEQNLNHDAMYWYRQDPGQGLRLIYYSQIVNDFQKGDIAEGYSVSREKKESFPLTVTSAQKNPTAFYLCASSMDRGSDTQYFGPGTRLTVL.

The genes are TRBV29-1 and TRBJ1-3; the D is unclear. Trimming shortened V by 7 bases and J by 0 bases, and 10 bases separated the two germline ends. The CDR3 runs 13 residues. Germline values: CDR1 SQVTM, CDR2 ANQGSEA. The CDR3 coding sequence is TGCAGCGCCGGCCAGAGCTCTGGAAACACCATATATTTT. This sequence encodes CSAGQSSGNTIYF.

The chain is built from TRBV11-2 and TRBJ2-7; the D gene is possibly TRBD2 (6 bases). Germline V lookup: CDR1 SGHAT, CDR2 FQNNGV. V gave up 7 bases and J gave up 2 bases, with 15 bases separating them. There are 14 residues in the CDR3. The CDR3 DNA reads TGTGCCAGCACCTCCTTAGCGGATACCTACGAGCAGTACTTC. This sequence encodes CASTSLADTYEQYF.